This T cell receptor (beta chain) stems from a study of shared clonotypes between healthy human individuals. General study points: Clonotypes not shared had lower generation probabilities than those common to all four donors. Memory subsets had estimated richness that was generally smaller than that of naive subsets.

As for this clone: Its antigen is still unknown.

This CDR3 contains 13 residues. Germline CDR1 and CDR2: SGHRS and YFSETQ. Trimming cost V 5 bases and J 2 bases, with 11 bases left between them. Original analysis: Filtering differed, since immunoSEQ gave only junction sequences and no quality scores. The assay was immunoSEQ multiplex PCR, and TCRdb's table has in-frame clones only and misses some. The V and J calls and clone size are taken from that table; D and trimming were inferred from the DNA. The sample includes about 1.5 million clones, 95% to 99% of them seen just once. Sequencing was done on a sample of naive CD4+ T cells sorted from blood. The subset: CD45RA+ positively selected. This sequence originates from a young man in good health. V and J are TRBV5-1 and TRBJ2-7, with D hard to call. The DNA for the CDR3 is TGCGCCAGCAGTTTCCAGCGAGCCTACGAGCAGTACTTC. This sequence encodes CASSFQRAYEQYF.